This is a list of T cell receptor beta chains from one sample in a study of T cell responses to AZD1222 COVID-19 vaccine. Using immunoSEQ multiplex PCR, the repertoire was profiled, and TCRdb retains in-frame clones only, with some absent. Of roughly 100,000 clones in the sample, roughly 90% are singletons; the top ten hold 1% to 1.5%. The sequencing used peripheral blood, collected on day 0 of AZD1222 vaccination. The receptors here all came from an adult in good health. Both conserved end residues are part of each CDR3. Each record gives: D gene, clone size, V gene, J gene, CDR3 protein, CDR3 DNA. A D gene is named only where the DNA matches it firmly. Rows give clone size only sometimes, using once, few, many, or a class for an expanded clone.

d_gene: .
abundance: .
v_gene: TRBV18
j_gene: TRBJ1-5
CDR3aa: CASSRDPEKPQHF
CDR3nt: TGTGCCAGCTCACGGGACCCTGAGAAGCCCCAGCATTTT

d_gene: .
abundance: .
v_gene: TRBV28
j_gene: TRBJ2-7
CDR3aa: CASSLGAPSEQYF
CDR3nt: TGTGCCAGCAGTTTAGGGGCGCCTAGCGAGCAGTACTTC

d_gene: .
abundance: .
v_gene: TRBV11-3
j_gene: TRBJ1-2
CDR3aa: CASSFTDTLYGYTF
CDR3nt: TGTGCCAGCAGCTTCACCGACACCCTCTATGGCTACACCTTC

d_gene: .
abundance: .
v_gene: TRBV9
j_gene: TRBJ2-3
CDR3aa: CASGYEDTQYF
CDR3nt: TGTGCCAGCGGATACGAAGATACGCAGTATTTT

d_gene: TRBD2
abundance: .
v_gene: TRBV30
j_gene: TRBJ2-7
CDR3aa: CAWSGSSGSKYEQYF
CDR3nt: TGTGCCTGGAGCGGATCAAGCGGGAGTAAGTACGAGCAGTACTTC

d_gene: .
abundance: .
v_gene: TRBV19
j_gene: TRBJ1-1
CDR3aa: CASSIPGVYTEAFF
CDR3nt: TGTGCCAGTAGTATCCCAGGAGTATACACTGAAGCTTTCTTT

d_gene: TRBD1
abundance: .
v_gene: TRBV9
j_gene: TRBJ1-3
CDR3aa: CASSVAQQQGMNTIYF
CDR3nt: TGTGCCAGCAGCGTAGCTCAGCAACAGGGGATGAACACCATATATTTT

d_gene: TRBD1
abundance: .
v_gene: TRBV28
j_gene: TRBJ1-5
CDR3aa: CASTTGGIISQHF
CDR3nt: TGTGCCAGCACAACAGGGGGGATCATATCCCAGCATTTT

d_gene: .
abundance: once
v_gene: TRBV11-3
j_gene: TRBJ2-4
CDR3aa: CASSVRRPERNIQYF
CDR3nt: TGTGCCAGCAGCGTCAGGCGTCCGGAGAGAAACATTCAGTACTTC

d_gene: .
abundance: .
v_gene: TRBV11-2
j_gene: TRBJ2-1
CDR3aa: CASSLTGGTDEQFF
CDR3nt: TGTGCCAGCAGCCTAACCGGAGGTACGGATGAGCAGTTCTTC

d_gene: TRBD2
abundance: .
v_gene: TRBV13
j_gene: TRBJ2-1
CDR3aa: CASSWTSGRAYEQFF
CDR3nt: TGTGCCAGCAGCTGGACTAGCGGGAGAGCCTATGAGCAGTTCTTC

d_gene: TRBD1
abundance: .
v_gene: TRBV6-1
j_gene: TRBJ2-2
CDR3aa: CASSERTGANTGELFF
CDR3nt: TGTGCCAGCAGTGAGCGGACAGGGGCGAACACCGGGGAGCTGTTTTTT

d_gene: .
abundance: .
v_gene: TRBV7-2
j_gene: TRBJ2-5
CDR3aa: CASTHPGRQQETQYF
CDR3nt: TGTGCCAGCACCCATCCGGGACGGCAACAAGAGACCCAGTACTTC

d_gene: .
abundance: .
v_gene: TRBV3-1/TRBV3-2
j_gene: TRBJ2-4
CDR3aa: CASSQARLDIQYF
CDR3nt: TGTGCCAGCAGCCAGGCTAGACTGGACATTCAGTACTTC

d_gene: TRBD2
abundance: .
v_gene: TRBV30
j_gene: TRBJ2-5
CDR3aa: CAWNKEGRVQETQYF
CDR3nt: TGTGCCTGGAACAAAGAAGGGAGGGTACAAGAGACCCAGTACTTC

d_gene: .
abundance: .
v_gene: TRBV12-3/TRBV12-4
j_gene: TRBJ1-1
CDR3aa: CASSRGTEAFF
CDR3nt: TGTGCCAGCAGTAGGGGGACTGAAGCTTTCTTT

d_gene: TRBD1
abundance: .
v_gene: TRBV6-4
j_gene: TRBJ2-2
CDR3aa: CASSVGTGDIGELFF
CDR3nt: TGTGCCAGCAGTGTCGGGACAGGGGACATCGGGGAGCTGTTTTTT

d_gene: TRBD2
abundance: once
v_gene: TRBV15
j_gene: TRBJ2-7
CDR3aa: CATSSGLAGGKSSYEQYF
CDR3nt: TGTGCCACCAGCAGTGGACTAGCGGGGGGGAAAAGCTCCTACGAGCAGTACTTC

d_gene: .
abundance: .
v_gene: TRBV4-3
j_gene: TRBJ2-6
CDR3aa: CASSPRQGGGSGANVLTF
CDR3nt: TGCGCCAGCAGCCCAAGGCAGGGAGGGGGCTCTGGGGCCAACGTCCTGACTTTC

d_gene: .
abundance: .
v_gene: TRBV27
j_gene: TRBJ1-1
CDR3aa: CASSSAGAGNTEAFF
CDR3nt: TGTGCCAGCAGTTCGGCAGGGGCTGGGAACACTGAAGCTTTCTTT

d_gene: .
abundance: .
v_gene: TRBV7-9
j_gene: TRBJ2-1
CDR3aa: CASKVSGRPNEQFF
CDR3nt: TGTGCCAGCAAAGTATCGGGGAGGCCCAATGAGCAGTTCTTC

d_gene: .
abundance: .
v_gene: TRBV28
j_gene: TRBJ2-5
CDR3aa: CASKGWDETQYF
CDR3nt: TGTGCCAGCAAGGGGTGGGATGAGACCCAGTACTTC

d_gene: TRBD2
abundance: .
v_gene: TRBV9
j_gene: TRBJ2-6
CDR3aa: CASSGGTSGRLTGANVLTF
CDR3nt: TGTGCCAGCAGCGGGGGGACTAGCGGGAGGTTGACTGGGGCCAACGTCCTGACTTTC

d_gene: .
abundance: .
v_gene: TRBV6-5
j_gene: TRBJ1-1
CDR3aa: CATQSTAGNTEAFF
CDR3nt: TGTGCCACCCAGTCTACGGCCGGGAACACTGAAGCTTTCTTT

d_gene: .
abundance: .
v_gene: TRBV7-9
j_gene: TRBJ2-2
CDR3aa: CASSLHEGGTGELFF
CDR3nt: TGTGCCAGCAGCTTACACGAAGGGGGAACCGGGGAGCTGTTTTTT

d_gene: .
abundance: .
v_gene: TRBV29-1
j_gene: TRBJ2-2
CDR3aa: CSVVLDTGELFF
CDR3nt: TGCAGCGTTGTGTTGGACACCGGGGAGCTGTTTTTT

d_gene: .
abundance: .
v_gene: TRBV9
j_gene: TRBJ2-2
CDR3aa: CASLGGNTGELFF
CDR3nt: TGTGCCAGCCTAGGGGGTAACACCGGGGAGCTGTTTTTT

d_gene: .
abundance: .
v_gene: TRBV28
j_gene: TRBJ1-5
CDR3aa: CASRDHAGRDNQPQHF
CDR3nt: TGTGCCAGCAGGGATCATGCAGGGAGGGACAATCAGCCCCAGCATTTT

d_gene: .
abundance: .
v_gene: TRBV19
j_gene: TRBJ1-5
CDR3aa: CASSKAPRQPQHF
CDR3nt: TGTGCCAGTAGTAAGGCCCCCAGGCAGCCCCAGCATTTT

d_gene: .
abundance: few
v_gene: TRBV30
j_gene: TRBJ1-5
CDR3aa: CAWSKGNNQPQHF
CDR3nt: TGTGCCTGGAGTAAAGGGAACAATCAGCCCCAGCATTTT

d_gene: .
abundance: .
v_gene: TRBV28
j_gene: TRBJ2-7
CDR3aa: CASSRDRMGTYEQYF
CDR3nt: TGTGCCAGCAGTCGCGACAGGATGGGCACCTACGAGCAGTACTTC

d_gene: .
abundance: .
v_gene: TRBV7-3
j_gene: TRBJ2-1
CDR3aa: CASSPYSYNEQFF
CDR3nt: TGTGCCAGCAGCCCTTATTCCTACAATGAGCAGTTCTTC

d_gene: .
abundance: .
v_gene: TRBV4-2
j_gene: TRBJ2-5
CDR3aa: CASSQIPGPEETQYF
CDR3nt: TGTGCCAGCAGCCAAATTCCGGGACCAGAAGAGACCCAGTACTTC

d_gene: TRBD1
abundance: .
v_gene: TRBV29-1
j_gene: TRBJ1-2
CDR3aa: CSAEGDRVGNGYTF
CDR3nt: TGCAGCGCCGAGGGAGACAGGGTAGGAAATGGCTACACCTTC

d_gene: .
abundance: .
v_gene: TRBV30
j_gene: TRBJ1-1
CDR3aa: CAWSVHLSEAFF
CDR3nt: TGTGCCTGGAGTGTACATCTATCTGAAGCTTTCTTT

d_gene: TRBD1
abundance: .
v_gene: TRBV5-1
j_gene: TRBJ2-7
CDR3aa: CASSSTGTGKSYEQYF
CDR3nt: TGCGCCAGCAGCTCCACCGGGACAGGGAAATCCTACGAGCAGTACTTC

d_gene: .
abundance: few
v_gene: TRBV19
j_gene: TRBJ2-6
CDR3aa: CASSIIGSGANVLTF
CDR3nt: TGTGCCAGTAGTATTATCGGCTCTGGGGCCAACGTCCTGACTTTC

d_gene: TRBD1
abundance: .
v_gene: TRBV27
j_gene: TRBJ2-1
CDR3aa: CASSNRQGAVNEQFF
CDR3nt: TGTGCCAGCAGTAACCGACAGGGAGCGGTCAATGAGCAGTTCTTC

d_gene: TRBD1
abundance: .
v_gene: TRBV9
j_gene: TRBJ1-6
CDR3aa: CASSPQGANSPLHF
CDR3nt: TGTGCCAGCAGCCCCCAGGGGGCAAATTCACCCCTCCACTTT

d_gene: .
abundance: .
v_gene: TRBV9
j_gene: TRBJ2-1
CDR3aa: CASSVRNEQFF
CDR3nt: TGTGCCAGCAGCGTACGAAATGAGCAGTTCTTC

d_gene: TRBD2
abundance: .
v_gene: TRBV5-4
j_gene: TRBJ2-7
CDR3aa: CASSGGGAREQYF
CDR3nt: TGTGCCAGCAGCGGGGGAGGGGCTCGCGAGCAGTACTTC

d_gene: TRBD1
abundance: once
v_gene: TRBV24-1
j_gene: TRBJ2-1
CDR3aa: CATSDFPGQGEEQFF
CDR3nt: TGTGCCACCAGTGATTTTCCGGGACAGGGTGAGGAGCAGTTCTTC

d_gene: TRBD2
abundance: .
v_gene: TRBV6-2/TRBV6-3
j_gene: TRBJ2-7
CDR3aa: CASSLTPGGVTYEQYF
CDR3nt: TGTGCCAGCAGTCTAACCCCGGGAGGAGTTACTTACGAGCAGTACTTC

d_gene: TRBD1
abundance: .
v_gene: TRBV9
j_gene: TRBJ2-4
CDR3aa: CASSPGQGENIQYF
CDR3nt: TGTGCCAGCAGCCCCGGACAGGGGGAAAACATTCAGTACTTC

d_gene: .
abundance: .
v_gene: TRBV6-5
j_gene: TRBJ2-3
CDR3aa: CASSKWGGTDTQYF
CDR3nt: TGTGCCAGCAGTAAGTGGGGGGGCACAGATACGCAGTATTTT

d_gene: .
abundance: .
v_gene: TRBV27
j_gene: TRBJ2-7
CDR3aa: CASSPGTGYEQYF
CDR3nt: TGTGCCAGCAGTCCCGGGACGGGCTACGAGCAGTACTTC

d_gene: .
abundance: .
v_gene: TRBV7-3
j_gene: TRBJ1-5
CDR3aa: CASSKQGNFNQPQHF
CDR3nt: TGTGCCAGCAGCAAACAGGGCAATTTCAATCAGCCCCAGCATTTT

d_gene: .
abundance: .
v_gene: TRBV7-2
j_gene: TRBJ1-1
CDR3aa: CASSLISMNTEAFF
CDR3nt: TGTGCCAGCAGCTTAATCTCGATGAACACTGAAGCTTTCTTT

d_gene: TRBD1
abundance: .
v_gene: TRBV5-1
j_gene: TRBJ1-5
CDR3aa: CASSTGQGWPQHF
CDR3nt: TGCGCCAGCAGCACAGGACAGGGATGGCCCCAGCATTTT

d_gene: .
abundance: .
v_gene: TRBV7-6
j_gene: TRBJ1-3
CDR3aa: CASSSDSFSGNTIYF
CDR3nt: TGTGCCAGCAGCTCGGACAGTTTCTCTGGAAACACCATATATTTT

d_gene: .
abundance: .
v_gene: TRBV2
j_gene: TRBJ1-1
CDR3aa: CASTPDSGNTEAFF
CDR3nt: TGTGCCAGCACCCCGGACAGTGGGAACACTGAAGCTTTCTTT

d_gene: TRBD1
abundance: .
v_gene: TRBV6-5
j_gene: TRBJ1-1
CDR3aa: CASSHRGGNTEAFF
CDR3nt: TGTGCCAGCAGTCACAGGGGGGGGAACACTGAAGCTTTCTTT

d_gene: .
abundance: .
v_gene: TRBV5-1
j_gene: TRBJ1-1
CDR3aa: CASLLRVRNTEAFF
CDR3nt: TGCGCCAGCCTCTTAAGGGTTAGGAACACTGAAGCTTTCTTT

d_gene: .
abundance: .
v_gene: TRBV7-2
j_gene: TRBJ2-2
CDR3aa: CASSLGTSLPGELFF
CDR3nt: TGTGCCAGCAGCTTGGGGACTTCCCTACCCGGGGAGCTGTTTTTT

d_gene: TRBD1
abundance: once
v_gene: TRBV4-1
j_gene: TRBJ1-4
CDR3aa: CASSQDSGQNPNEKLFF
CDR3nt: TGCGCCAGCAGCCAAGATTCGGGACAGAACCCTAATGAAAAACTGTTTTTT